These 18 T cell receptor beta chains were all obtained from the same sample, sequenced in a study of OX40 agonist ivuxolimab in advanced cancers. The data were produced by immunoSEQ multiplex PCR, yet TCRdb's version contains in-frame clones alone and is incomplete. The sample includes some 30,000 clones, about 93% seen only once; the top ten take around 8.9%. The sequences come from CD4+ or CD8+ T cells sorted from blood, collected in a trial of the OX40 agonist ivuxolimab. The receptor source for this set is an adult with an advanced solid tumor such as melanoma, head and neck, liver or kidney cancer.

Here the CDR3 reads CASSYGLLNTEAFF. CDR3 nucleotide sequence: TGTGCCAGCAGTTACGGGCTCCTGAACACTGAAGCTTTCTTT. The chain has TRBV6-5 and TRBJ1-1; no clear D gene. This CDR3 is built from 14 residues. Trimming took 2 bases from V and 0 from J, leaving 7 bases between them. Looked up from germline, CDR1 is MNHEY and CDR2 is SVGAGI.

This clone was observed a single time. The V and J genes are TRBV9 and TRBJ2-2; tentatively, D is TRBD2 (5 bases). CDR3 length: 16 residues. Germline-derived CDR1 and CDR2 are SGDLS and YYNGEE. V lost 0 bases and J 5 bases, leaving 14 bases between the germline ends. In nucleotides, the CDR3 is TGTGCCAGCAGCGTAGGAGATACTAGTGGGACCGGGGAGCTGTTTTTT. Protein product: CASSVGDTSGTGELFF.

The chain has TRBV6-1 and TRBJ1-2; D remains ambiguous. From germline, CDR1 is MNHNS and CDR2 SASEGT. V was shortened by 5 bases and J by 3 bases, with 13 bases between the two germline ends. This CDR3 spans 14 amino acids. CDR3 residues: CASSYRGSHYGYTF. Written as DNA, the CDR3 is TGTGCCAGCAGTTATCGTGGATCCCACTATGGCTACACCTTC.

V is TRBV29-1 and J is TRBJ2-5; no firm D call. CDR3 size: 15 residues. V was cut by 2 bases and J by 2 bases, with 15 bases left in between. CDR1 and CDR2 from the germline V gene are SQVTM and ANQGSEA. The CDR3 here is CSVERVGKSQETQYF. CDR3 nucleotide sequence: TGCAGCGTTGAAAGGGTAGGCAAATCGCAAGAGACCCAGTACTTC.

This clone was seen more than once but under ten times. The V call is TRBV27, the J call TRBJ1-5; no clear D. CDR3 length: 13 amino acids. Germline V gives CDR1 MNHEY, CDR2 SMNVEV (reference sequence). V was cut by 5 bases and J by 5 bases, with 10 bases left in between. The CDR3 DNA follows: TGTGCCAGCAGTCCGCCAGGAGATCAGCCCCAGCATTTT. This translates into CASSPPGDQPQHF.

V usage is TRBV2 and J usage is TRBJ2-3; TRBD2 matches at 10 bases. In germline, CDR1 is SNHLY, CDR2 FYNNEI. The CDR3 runs to 14 residues. Losses at the gene ends were 4 bases for V and 4 bases for J; bases not matched to a gene: 2. The CDR3 DNA sequence: TGTGCCAGCAGTGTACTAGCGGGGCCAGATACGCAGTATTTT. It is translated as CASSVLAGPDTQYF.

The CDR3 loop is CASSRRTLATEAFF. CDR3 DNA: TGTGCCAGCAGCCGAAGGACCCTAGCCACTGAAGCTTTCTTT. This sequence joins TRBV6-1 and TRBJ1-1; D call uncertain. The V end was cut by 6 bases, the J end by 4 bases, with 15 bases between. Germline CDR1 MNHNS, CDR2 SASEGT. This CDR3 is 14 amino acids long.

This chain uses TRBV13 with TRBJ2-3; tentatively, D is TRBD2 (5 bases). The germline V gene has CDR1 PRHDT and CDR2 FYEKMQ (reference sequence). The CDR3 totals 16 residues. Trimming stripped 5 bases from V and 4 bases from J, with 19 bases between. The DNA of the CDR3 is TGTGCCAGCAGCCGTCTCGGAAGGGAGTCAGCAGATACGCAGTATTTT. Protein: CASSRLGRESADTQYF.

This sequence joins TRBV19 and TRBJ2-1, with 10 bases fitting TRBD2. The CDR3 totals 16 residues. After removal of 4 bases from V and 9 bases from J, the junction contained 12 bases not matched to a gene. CDR1 is LNHDA and CDR2 is SQIVND in the germline V gene (reference sequence). The CDR3 here is CASSTSTSGVTFEQFF. CDR3 bases: TGTGCCAGTAGTACATCTACTAGCGGGGTTACCTTTGAGCAGTTCTTC.

The V and J genes are TRBV6-6 and TRBJ2-7; 7 bases map to TRBD1. Trimming took 0 bases from V and 6 from J; bases not matched to a gene: 5. CDR3 length equals 14 residues. CDR1 MNHNY and CDR2 SVGAGI come from the germline V gene (reference sequence). CDR3: CASSYSGQFTEQYF. CDR3 bases: TGTGCCAGCAGTTACTCGGGACAGTTCACCGAGCAGTACTTC.

This clone was seen a handful of times. The chain has TRBV7-9 and TRBJ2-7; D possibly corresponds to TRBD2 (6 bases). The germline V and J ends were trimmed by 8 bases and 2 bases, with 7 bases remaining between them. Germline CDR1 is SEHNR and CDR2 is FQNEAQ (reference sequence). The CDR3 totals 11 residues. For the CDR3, the DNA is TGTGCCAGCGGGGGGACCTACGAGCAGTACTTC. This sequence encodes CASGGTYEQYF.

The CDR3 reads CASRGDGNTEAFF. The CDR3 DNA reads TGCGCCAGCAGAGGGGACGGGAACACTGAAGCTTTCTTT. The gene calls are TRBV10-2 and TRBJ1-1; perhaps TRBD1 as D (5 bases). The germline V gene encodes CDR1 WSHSY and CDR2 SAAADI. The CDR3 has 13 residues. The V end lost 6 bases, the J end lost 1 base, and 9 bases lay between the germline ends.

This sequence joins TRBV6-1 and TRBJ2-1; the D call may be TRBD1 or TRBD2 (5 bases each). Germline lookup yields CDR1 MNHNS and CDR2 SASEGT. The CDR3 spans 15 residues. V lost 8 bases and J lost 8, with 22 bases in between. CDR3 region: CASRGWGSPFDEQFF. The CDR3 DNA reads TGTGCCAGCCGAGGCTGGGGGTCCCCTTTCGATGAGCAGTTCTTC.

The rearrangement uses TRBV6-1 and TRBJ2-5; 7 nucleotides agree with TRBD1. CDR3 length: 13 residues. Trimming took 5 bases from V and 5 from J; bases not matched to a gene: 5. In germline, CDR1 is MNHNS, CDR2 SASEGT. CDR3 protein: CASSLGGWETQYF. For the CDR3, the DNA is TGTGCCAGCAGTTTAGGGGGCTGGGAGACCCAGTACTTC.

The chain joins TRBV12-5 to TRBJ1-5; 12 bases align to TRBD1. Germline-derived CDR1 and CDR2 are LGHNT and FRNRAP. The CDR3 contains 15 residues. V lost 4 bases to trimming and J lost 6 bases; unmatched junction nucleotides: 4. CDR3 in DNA: TGTGCTAGTGGTTCCGGGACAGGGGGCCTTCAGCCCCAGCATTTT. Translation: CASGSGTGGLQPQHF.

The rearrangement joins TRBV5-5 to TRBJ2-2; 8 nucleotides line up with TRBD2. The V and J ends lost 2 bases and 4 bases, in that order; junction bases with no gene match: 1. This CDR3 comprises 14 residues. Per germline, CDR1 SGHKS and CDR2 YYEKEE (reference sequence). The CDR3 loop is CASSLTSGTGELFF. The CDR3 DNA reads as TGTGCCAGCAGCTTAACTAGCGGCACCGGGGAGCTGTTTTTT.

The CDR3 sequence is CASSLDIETGRYEQFF. DNA for the CDR3: TGTGCCAGCAGCTTAGATATCGAAACAGGGAGGTATGAGCAGTTCTTC. The rearrangement joins TRBV11-1 to TRBJ2-1; tentatively, D is TRBD1 or TRBD2 (6 bases each). The germline V gene encodes CDR1 SGHAT and CDR2 FQDESV (reference sequence). The CDR3 runs to 16 residues. Trimming took 1 base from V and 8 from J, leaving 18 bases between them.

This rearrangement joins TRBV29-1 to TRBJ2-3; TRBD1 is a possible D gene (6 bases). V lost 8 bases, J lost 2 bases, and 20 bases lay in between. The length of the CDR3 is 15 residues. Germline values: CDR1 SQVTM, CDR2 ANQGSEA. CDR3 sequence reads: CSLQERGQYTDTQYF. Here the CDR3 DNA reads TGCAGCCTTCAGGAGAGGGGACAATACACAGATACGCAGTATTTT.